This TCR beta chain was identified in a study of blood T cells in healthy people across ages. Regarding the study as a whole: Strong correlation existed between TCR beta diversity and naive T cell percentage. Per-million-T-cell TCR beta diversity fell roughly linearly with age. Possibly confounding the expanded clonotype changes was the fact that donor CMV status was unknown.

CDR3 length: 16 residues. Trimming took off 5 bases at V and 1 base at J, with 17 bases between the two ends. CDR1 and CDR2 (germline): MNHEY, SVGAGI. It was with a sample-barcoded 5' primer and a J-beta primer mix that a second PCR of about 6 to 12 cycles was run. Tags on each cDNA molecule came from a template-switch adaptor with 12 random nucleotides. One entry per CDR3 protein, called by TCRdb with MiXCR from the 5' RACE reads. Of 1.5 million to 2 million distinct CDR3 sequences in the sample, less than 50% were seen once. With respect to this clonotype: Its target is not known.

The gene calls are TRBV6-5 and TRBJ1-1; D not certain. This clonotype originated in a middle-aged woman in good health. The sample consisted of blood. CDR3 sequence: CASSPVRGEGNTEAFF. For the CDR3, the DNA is TGTGCCAGCAGTCCTGTCAGAGGTGAAGGGAACACTGAAGCTTTCTTT.